This T cell receptor (beta chain) emerged from a study of cytomegalovirus exposure and HLA in healthy donors. Primers: 60 Vbeta forward and 13 Jbeta reverse. This table comes from immunoSEQ multiplex PCR, and its TCRdb copy is limited to in-frame clones, with some not included. Of 200,000 to 250,000 clones listed, more than 65% were seen once; the top ten hold 0.63%. General observations from the study: By HLA locus, TCR association rates varied in a later analysis, with DRB1 showing the most and HLA-C the fewest. The majority of TCR sequences were rare, yet some public TCRs appeared in many donors.

This clone was recorded once. Its matching antigen is unknown. Sequences were obtained from PBMCs. The clonotype comes from a man between 18 and 29 years old in good health and CMV-seronegative.

Here the CDR3 DNA reads TGTGCCTGGAGTGTAAGGCGGGAGAGGGATGAGCAGTTCTTC. This sequence encodes CAWSVRRERDEQFF. This chain connects TRBV30 to TRBJ2-1; 7 bases are a match to TRBD2. Trimming took 0 bases from V and 8 from J; bases not matched to a gene: 7. From germline, CDR1 is GTSNPN and CDR2 SVGIG (reference sequence). The CDR3 has 14 residues.